This is a list of T cell receptor beta chains from one sample in a study of immune evolution from preneoplasia to lung adenocarcinoma. Method: immunoSEQ multiplex PCR; TCRdb's copy keeps in-frame clones and lacks some. The sample lists 7,000 or so clones, 70% to 85% seen once, with 2% to 3% in the top ten. The sequenced material came from FFPE minimally invasive lung adenocarcinoma tissue. The receptors here all came from a person of 80 years or more with lung adenocarcinoma. Each CDR3 is given with its conserved first and last residue. A D gene is named only where the DNA matches it firmly. The listing skips clone size in some rows; elsewhere it reads once, few, many or a size class.

TRBJ1-5,TRBV7-8,.,.,TGTGCCAGCAGCCCAGCGAAAATCCGGTCCCAGCATTTT,CASSPAKIRSQHF
TRBJ2-3,TRBV11-2,.,once,TGTGCCAGCAGACCGCCGAGTGGAGATACGCAGTATTTT,CASRPPSGDTQYF
TRBJ2-3,TRBV6-5,.,.,TGTGCCAGCAGCCCGATGGGGGATACGCAGTATTTT,CASSPMGDTQYF
TRBJ1-1,TRBV19,TRBD1,.,TGTGCCAGTACTGTAGGGGGCGGACCGACTGAAGCTTTCTTT,CASTVGGGPTEAFF
TRBJ1-6,TRBV7-9,TRBD1,.,TGTGCCAGCAGCCCTGATCAGGGGGCACGGTCACCCCTCCACTTT,CASSPDQGARSPLHF
TRBJ2-7,TRBV7-2,.,.,TGTGCCAGCAGCTTAGGAGGGGGGTTGGGCATTTACGAGCAGTACTTC,CASSLGGGLGIYEQYF
TRBJ1-6,TRBV5-1,.,few,TGCGCCAGCAGCTTGAGGAGGGGCTCGGCCCTCCACTTT,CASSLRRGSALHF
TRBJ2-7,TRBV5-1,TRBD1,.,TGCGCCAGCAGCTTGGAAGGCACAGGGGGCCGTGAGCAGTACTTC,CASSLEGTGGREQYF
TRBJ2-7,TRBV5-4,.,few,TGTGCCAGCAGCGTGTGGACCCATACCTACGAGCAGTACTTC,CASSVWTHTYEQYF
TRBJ2-7,TRBV2,TRBD2,.,TGTGCCAGCTTGGGCGGGAGGGCCCCCGGCGAGCAGTACTTC,CASLGGRAPGEQYF
TRBJ2-7,TRBV13,.,once,TGTGCCAGCAGCTTACGAGGGGGCGAGCAGTACTTC,CASSLRGGEQYF
TRBJ1-5,TRBV18,.,.,TGTGCCAGCTCACTTGCGAGCAATCAGCCCCAGCATTTT,CASSLASNQPQHF
TRBJ1-2,TRBV27,TRBD1,.,TGTGCCAGCAGTCAGACGACAGGGTGGTCGACTAACTATGGCTACACCTTC,CASSQTTGWSTNYGYTF
TRBJ2-5,TRBV2,.,once,TGTGCCAGCAGTGAACAAGAGACCCAGTACTTC,CASSEQETQYF
TRBJ1-2,TRBV5-4,.,.,TGTGCCAGCAGCTTCGAGGCTTCATATGGCTACACCTTC,CASSFEASYGYTF
TRBJ2-1,TRBV4-1,TRBD2,.,TGCGCCAGCAGCCCATTGACTAGCGGAGCCTACAATGAGCAGTTCTTC,CASSPLTSGAYNEQFF
TRBJ2-1,TRBV5-1,TRBD1,.,TGCGCCAGCAGCTTTACCGGGACAGAGGCCTACAATGAGCAGTTCTTC,CASSFTGTEAYNEQFF
TRBJ1-6,TRBV9,TRBD1,.,TGTGCCAGCAGCGTAGGTACAGGGGATGTTTCACCCCTCCACTTT,CASSVGTGDVSPLHF
TRBJ1-3,TRBV4-1,TRBD1,once,TGCGCCAGCAGCCAAGACAGGTCAGGGGGAAAATTAGGAAACACCATATATTTT,CASSQDRSGGKLGNTIYF
TRBJ2-7,TRBV28,.,.,TGTGCCACCCTGACAGGGGCCCGACTAGCGGAGACCTACGAGCAGTACTTC,CATLTGARLAETYEQYF
TRBJ1-6,TRBV6-5,TRBD1,.,TGTGCCAGCGGGACAGGCTCAAATAATTCACCCCTCCACTTT,CASGTGSNNSPLHF
TRBJ2-3,TRBV6-5,TRBD2,few,TGTGCCAGCAGTCCCGAGGGCGGGGGATCAGATACGCAGTATTTT,CASSPEGGGSDTQYF
TRBJ1-1,TRBV28,.,.,TGTGCCAGCAGGCCGCAGGGGACTGAAGCTTTCTTT,CASRPQGTEAFF
TRBJ2-2,TRBV19,TRBD2,.,TGTGCCAGTAAATGGCGGGGGGACACCGGGGAGCTGTTTTTT,CASKWRGDTGELFF
TRBJ2-6,TRBV19,.,.,TGTGCCAGTAGTAAAAGGACAGCCCTGGGGGCCAACGTCCTGACTTTC,CASSKRTALGANVLTF
TRBJ2-3,TRBV11-2,.,.,TGTGCCAGCAGCTCCCAATCTAGTACGCAGTATTTT,CASSSQSSTQYF
TRBJ2-4,TRBV28,.,.,TGTGCCAGCAGTCCTCCTTTCCTAGCCAAAAACATTCAGTACTTC,CASSPPFLAKNIQYF
TRBJ2-3,TRBV2,.,.,TGTGCCAGCAGTACCGACAGCTACTACACAGATACGCAGTATTTT,CASSTDSYYTDTQYF
TRBJ2-5,TRBV11-2,.,.,TGTGCCAGCAGCTCTGACAGAACCACTACCCAAGAGACCCAGTACTTC,CASSSDRTTTQETQYF
TRBJ2-1,TRBV7-3,.,few,TGTGCCAGCAGCTCCAAGTCAGTTAATGAGCAGTTCTTC,CASSSKSVNEQFF
TRBJ2-3,TRBV29-1,.,.,TGCAGCGTTGTCCCTAGCCCAGATACGCAGTATTTT,CSVVPSPDTQYF
TRBJ2-7,TRBV28,TRBD2,.,TGTGCCAGCAGTTTAGAGGTTAGCGGGCTTACCTACGAGCAGTACTTC,CASSLEVSGLTYEQYF
TRBJ1-4,TRBV29-1,.,.,TGCAGCGTTGAGGGGACCGTAGGGGAAAAACTGTTTTTT,CSVEGTVGEKLFF
TRBJ2-2,TRBV21-1,.,.,TGTGCCAGCAGCAAAGTGGAAGGGGGACAGGCTTCCATCGGGGAGCTGTTTTTT,CASSKVEGGQASIGELFF
TRBJ1-4,TRBV6-1,.,.,TGTGCCAGCAACCTTAGGACAGCGCCTAATGAAAAACTGTTTTTT,CASNLRTAPNEKLFF
TRBJ2-2,TRBV6-5,TRBD2,.,TGTGCCAGCTACACTAGCGGGGGGTTGGGCGGGGAGCTGTTTTTT,CASYTSGGLGGELFF
TRBJ2-2,TRBV12-5,TRBD1,few,TGTGCTAGTGGCCCACGGACAGGGTACACCGGGGAGCTGTTTTTT,CASGPRTGYTGELFF
TRBJ1-4,TRBV30,.,.,TGTGCCTGGAGCAGGGAGGAAAAGGAAAAACTGTTTTTT,CAWSREEKEKLFF
TRBJ2-2,TRBV28,.,.,TGTGCCAGCAGTTTAACAGGAGCGAACACCGGGGAGCTGTTTTTT,CASSLTGANTGELFF
TRBJ1-5,TRBV11-2,.,.,TGTGCCAGCAGCTTGGGGACCAATCAGCCCCAGCATTTT,CASSLGTNQPQHF
TRBJ2-1,TRBV11-2,TRBD2,.,TGTGCCAGCAATAATCGGGGGGGGAATGAGCAGTTCTTC,CASNNRGGNEQFF
TRBJ1-1,TRBV5-1,.,.,TGCGCCAGCAATACGTCCTTTCAAGGACGTTCGGGGACTGAAGCTTTCTTT,CASNTSFQGRSGTEAFF
TRBJ2-3,TRBV2,.,.,TGTGCCAGCACCCCGGCGGGCACAGATACGCAGTATTTT,CASTPAGTDTQYF
TRBJ1-4,TRBV28,TRBD1,.,TGTGCCAGCAGGGGACAGGGGAATAATGAAAAACTGTTTTTT,CASRGQGNNEKLFF
TRBJ2-1,TRBV2,.,.,TGTGGGGCCGGACTTTCAAACAATGAGCAGTTCTTC,CGAGLSNNEQFF
TRBJ2-1,TRBV29-1,TRBD2,.,TGCAGCGTCCGGGGGGGCGGGACCAATGAGCAGTTCTTC,CSVRGGGTNEQFF
TRBJ2-1,TRBV28,.,.,TGTGCCAGCAGTTTATGGCGGACAGACAATGAGCAGTTCTTC,CASSLWRTDNEQFF
TRBJ2-6,TRBV11-2,.,.,TGTGCCAGCAGCTCGACAGGGGCCAACGTCCTGACTTTC,CASSSTGANVLTF
TRBJ2-2,TRBV9,.,.,TGTGCCAGGAAAAAGGAGGGGCGACAGAACACCGGGGAGCTGTTTTTT,CARKKEGRQNTGELFF
TRBJ2-7,TRBV7-9,.,.,TGTGCCAGCAGCTTAGTTCCCCGGGGCGGGATAAACTACGAGCAGTACTTC,CASSLVPRGGINYEQYF
TRBJ1-1,TRBV5-4,TRBD1,.,TGTGCCAGCAGCTTGTTCAATCTATCAGGGGGCGTGTTGGGTACTGAAGCTTTCTTT,CASSLFNLSGGVLGTEAFF
TRBJ2-5,TRBV5-1,.,.,TGCGCCAGCAGCTTGGCACAGCTGTACCAAGAGACCCAGTACTTC,CASSLAQLYQETQYF
TRBJ2-5,TRBV2,.,.,TGTGCCAGCAGTGAAGACGGGGGGCGCGGAGAGACCCAGTACTTC,CASSEDGGRGETQYF